The 28 T cell receptor beta chains listed next were all sequenced from one sample in a study of blood T cells in healthy people across ages. Combining a sample-barcoded 5' primer with a J-beta primer mix, a second PCR ran for about 7 to 11 cycles. Using its own MiXCR run on the 5' RACE reads, TCRdb lists one record per CDR3 protein. The data contain around 2 million distinct CDR3 sequences, approximately 40% of them seen just once; the ten biggest clones take up roughly 23%. The sample taken for sequencing was blood. All receptors come from a human donor in good health.

This clonotype was seen only a few times. V usage is TRBV7-3 and J usage is TRBJ1-2, with D possibly matching TRBD1 (6 bases). V shed 5 bases and J shed 5 bases, with 18 bases lying between them. Germline values: CDR1 SGHTA, CDR2 FQGTGA. This CDR3 is 15 amino acids long. CDR3 DNA: TGTGCCAGCAGCCCTACCGCCGGGACAAGATATGGCTACACCTTC. The encoded protein is CASSPTAGTRYGYTF.

This clonotype came up once. The J gene is TRBJ2-3, the V gene TRBV6-1, with 15 bases aligning to TRBD2. The V and J ends lost 7 bases and 2 bases, in that order; junction bases with no gene match: 10. Germline assignment: CDR1 MNHNS and CDR2 SASEGT. The CDR3 runs 18 residues. In DNA form, the CDR3 reads TGTGCCAGCACCCAGACCGGGACTAGCGGGGGGCACACAGATACGCAGTATTTT. Protein product: CASTQTGTSGGHTDTQYF.

This sequence joins TRBV10-3 and TRBJ2-1; 11 nucleotides line up with TRBD1. CDR1 ENHRY and CDR2 SYGVKD come from the germline V gene. With V trimmed by 6 bases and J by 6 bases, 10 bases remained unmatched. The CDR3 is made up of 16 amino acids. The CDR3 region is CAISAGTGGFCNEQFF. CDR3 nucleotides: TGTGCCATCAGCGCAGGGACAGGGGGTTTCTGCAATGAGCAGTTCTTC.

This rearrangement joins TRBV12-3 or TRBV12-4 to TRBJ1-5; a weak D match, TRBD1 (5 bases). V lost 6 bases, J lost 2 bases, and 20 bases lay in between. The CDR3 has 17 amino acids. The CDR3 DNA reads TGTGCCAGCAGCCCACTCCGGGACCGAGGGGGCAATCAGCCCCAGCATTTT. Amino acids: CASSPLRDRGGNQPQHF.

This clonotype was found many times. At one of its ends the junction is not consistent with the germline gene, which may arise from a read error. V usage is TRBV7-2 and J usage is TRBJ2-7; the match to TRBD1 covers 7 bases. The CDR3 spans 14 residues. The germline V gene has CDR1 SGHTA and CDR2 FQGNSA. The CDR3 coding sequence is TGCGCCAGCAGCTTGTTGCCAGGGGGCTACGAGCAGTACTTC. Its protein product is CASSLLPGGYEQYF.

V is TRBV11-1 and J is TRBJ2-5; 9 nucleotides agree with TRBD2. This CDR3 contains 17 residues. J gave up 0 bases and V 1 base, and 6 bases lay outside the gene matches. Germline-derived CDR1 and CDR2 are SGHAT and FQDESV (reference sequence). The CDR3 DNA follows: TGTGCCAGCAGCTTAGGTGCCAGCGGGGGGAACCAAGAGACCCAGTACTTC. Translated: CASSLGASGGNQETQYF.

This clonotype was counted a single time. V usage is TRBV7-6 and J usage is TRBJ2-1, with 8 bases that match TRBD2. The CDR3 spans 17 residues. Trimming cost V 4 bases and J 4 bases; bases outside gene matches: 12. CDR1 is SGHVS and CDR2 is FNYEAQ in the germline V gene. The CDR3 DNA sequence: TGTGCCAGCAGCTCGGCGGGACTAGTACTAGAGTACAATGAGCAGTTCTTC. Amino acids: CASSSAGLVLEYNEQFF.

This clonotype was seen a few times. CDR3 in DNA: TGTGCCAGCAGCTCCCCGCGGGTAAGAAACAATGAGCAGTTCTTC. It encodes CASSSPRVRNNEQFF. V usage is TRBV7-9 and J usage is TRBJ2-1; D may be TRBD2 (5 bases). The V end lost 4 bases, the J end lost 5 bases, and 15 bases lay between the germline ends. The CDR3 is 15 amino acids. CDR1 and CDR2 (germline): SEHNR, FQNEAQ (reference sequence).

The chain recombines TRBV7-2 with TRBJ2-1, with no clear D. The CDR3 has 14 residues. Between the trimmed V and J ends, which lost 5 bases and 6 bases, there was a span of 14 bases. Germline V lookup: CDR1 SGHTA, CDR2 FQGNSA. The CDR3 spells CASSPGRSINEQFF. The CDR3 DNA is TGTGCCAGCAGCCCAGGTCGTTCCATCAATGAGCAGTTCTTC.

This clonotype has more than one count but fewer than ten. The V call is TRBV5-1, the J call TRBJ1-2, with D tentatively TRBD1 (6 bases). The CDR3 covers 13 residues. Germline CDR1 is SGHRS and CDR2 is YFSETQ. Trimming shortened V by 5 bases and J by 8 bases, and 16 bases separated the two germline ends. CDR3 protein: CASSLGGPVGYTF. CDR3 nucleotide sequence: TGCGCCAGCAGTTTAGGGGGGCCGGTCGGCTACACCTTC. The full variable domain, completed using reference TRBV5-1 and TRBJ1-2, is KAGVTQTPRYLIKTRGQQVTLSCSPISGHRSVSWYQQTPGQGLQFLFEYFSETQRNKGNFPGRFSGRQFSNSRSEMNVSTLELGDSALYLCASSLGGPVGYTFGSGTRLTVV.

With regard to this clonotype: A read error may explain this, as a much larger clone is one base away. The chain recombines TRBV7-2 with TRBJ2-7; D unresolved. Germline assignment: CDR1 SGHTA and CDR2 FQGNSA. The ends were cut back, 6 bases at V and 0 bases at J, with 12 bases in the middle. The CDR3 sequence is 14 residues long. The DNA of the CDR3 is TGTGCCAGCAGGCGAATAGACACCTCCTACGAGCAGTACTTC. Encoded protein: CASRRIDTSYEQYF. Based on the CDR3 plus reference TRBV7-2 and TRBJ2-7, the full variable domain is GAGVSQSPSNKVTEKGKDVELRCDPISGHTALYWYRQSLGQGLEFLIYFQGNSAPDKSGLPSDRFSAERTGGSVSTLTIQRTQQEDSAVYLCASRRIDTSYEQYFGPGTRLTVT.

V usage is TRBV7-2 and J usage is TRBJ2-5; D gene ambiguous. V gave up 1 base and J gave up 4 bases, with 10 bases separating them. This CDR3 is 14 amino acids long. Germline-derived CDR1 and CDR2 are SGHTA and FQGNSA. The CDR3 region is CASSLDRLVETQYF. DNA of the CDR3: TGTGCCAGCAGCTTAGATCGCCTGGTAGAGACCCAGTACTTC.

This clonotype came up a few times. This sequence joins TRBV4-3 and TRBJ2-1; D possibly corresponds to TRBD2 (5 bases). The ends were cut back, 1 base at V and 0 bases at J, with 10 bases in the middle. This CDR3 has 16 residues. The germline CDR1 and CDR2 sequences are LGHNA and YSLEER. CDR3 DNA: TGCGCCAGCAGCCAAGGGACTTCTAGCTCCTACAATGAGCAGTTCTTC. This codes for CASSQGTSSSYNEQFF.

This clonotype was found a few times. V gene TRBV20-1 combines with J gene TRBJ2-5; D is possibly TRBD2 (5 bases). Trimming took 3 bases from V and 5 from J, leaving 10 bases between them. CDR1 is DFQATT and CDR2 is SNEGSKA in the germline V gene (reference sequence). This CDR3 contains 12 residues. For the CDR3, the DNA is TGCAGTGCTAGGGTACTAGGTGAGACCCAGTACTTC. Amino acid sequence: CSARVLGETQYF.

The rearrangement joins TRBV29-1 to TRBJ2-1, with D possibly matching TRBD1 (6 bases). CDR1 is SQVTM and CDR2 is ANQGSEA in the germline V gene. The V and J ends lost 1 base and 0 bases respectively, with 13 bases between them. CDR3 length equals 16 residues. CDR3 sequence (DNA): TGCAGCGTTGAAGCCCCCGACAGGAACTCCTACAATGAGCAGTTCTTC. It encodes CSVEAPDRNSYNEQFF.

This clonotype was counted a few times. The germline gene is not matched at one end of the junction; a read error may be the cause. The chain couples TRBV6-5 to TRBJ2-6; D is uncertain. The CDR3 sequence is 16 residues long. CDR1 and CDR2 from the germline V gene are MNHEY and SVGAGI. The CDR3 is CASSYDGDSGTNVLTF. The CDR3 DNA follows: TGTGCCAGCAGTTACGACGGAGACTCTGGGACCAACGTCCTGACTTTC.

This clonotype appeared a few times. This chain joins TRBV6-2 or TRBV6-3 and TRBJ2-1, with 12 bases that match TRBD2. CDR1 and CDR2 (germline): MNHEY, SVGEGT. The V gene end was trimmed by 5 bases and the J gene end by 7 bases; junction bases not matched to a gene: 6. The CDR3 is 15 amino acids. The CDR3 sequence: CASSTLAGGLNEQFF. CDR3 in DNA: TGTGCCAGCAGTACCCTAGCGGGGGGGCTGAATGAGCAGTTCTTC.

On this clonotype: An end of the junction does not agree with germline; a read error may underlie this. This chain connects TRBV6-1 to TRBJ1-2; D ambiguous. CDR3 length: 14 amino acids. The germline V gene has CDR1 MNHNS and CDR2 SASEGT. The CDR3 sequence: CASSVIGSNYGHTF. The CDR3 nucleotides read TGTGCCAGCAGTGTAATCGGTTCTAACTATGGCCACACCTTC.

Worth noting for this clonotype: Germline is not matched at one junction end, which may reflect a read error. The chain is built from TRBV3-1 and TRBJ1-4; no firm D call. The CDR3 is 15 residues long. Germline lookup yields CDR1 LGHDT and CDR2 YNNKEL (reference sequence). The CDR3 protein is CASSPWSATSEKLFF. CDR3 coding DNA: TGTGCCAGCAGCCCATGGTCGGCAACTAGTGAAAAACTGTTTTTT. Drawing the rest from reference TRBV3-1 and TRBJ1-4, the complete variable domain is DTAVSQTPKYLVTQMGNDKSIKCEQNLGHDTMYWYKQDSKKFLKIMFSYNNKELIINETVPNRFSPKSPDKAHLNLHINSLELGDSAVYFCASSPWSATSEKLFFGSGTQLSVL.

The chain couples TRBV6-5 to TRBJ1-2; possibly TRBD1 for D (6 bases). CDR1 and CDR2 (germline): MNHEY, SVGAGI. CDR3 length equals 13 residues. V was cut by 5 bases and J by 4 bases, with 11 bases left in between. The CDR3 nucleotides read TGTGCCAGCAGTGCCGGACAGCGCTATGGCTACACCTTC. It is translated as CASSAGQRYGYTF.

The chain has TRBV4-2 and TRBJ2-5; D unclear. The length of the CDR3 is 17 residues. The germline V and J ends were trimmed by 0 bases and 2 bases, with 16 bases remaining between them. Germline CDR1 LGHNA, CDR2 YNFKEQ. The CDR3 is CASSQDQDWSGQETQYF. Here the CDR3 DNA reads TGTGCCAGCAGCCAAGACCAGGATTGGTCGGGTCAAGAGACCCAGTACTTC.

Comment on this clonotype: Sequence at one end of the junction differs from germline and may be a read error. This chain joins TRBV7-2 and TRBJ2-1, with 9 bases aligning to TRBD1. The CDR3 totals 16 residues. Germline V gene data show CDR1 as SGHTA and CDR2 as FQGNSA. CDR3 DNA sequence: TGTGCCAGCAGCTCCCTTGGGACAGGGAATTACAACGAGCAGTTCTTC. Protein: CASSSLGTGNYNEQFF. The whole variable domain, filled in from reference TRBV7-2 and TRBJ2-1, reads GAGVSQSPSNKVTEKGKDVELRCDPISGHTALYWYRQSLGQGLEFLIYFQGNSAPDKSGLPSDRFSAERTGGSVSTLTIQRTQQEDSAVYLCASSSLGTGNYNEQFFGPGTRLTVL.

This clonotype has more than one count but fewer than ten. The gene calls are TRBV6-1 and TRBJ2-1; TRBD1 matches at 8 bases. V lost 6 bases and J lost 5; bases outside the gene matches: 3. This CDR3 is built from 13 residues. Germline-derived CDR1 and CDR2 are MNHNS and SASEGT. The DNA for the CDR3 is TGTGCCAGCAGAGTGACAGGGGACAATGAGCAGTTCTTC. It encodes CASRVTGDNEQFF.

V is TRBV27 and J is TRBJ2-2; D gene ambiguous. CDR3 length: 14 residues. Trimming removed 1 base at V and 7 bases at J, with 10 bases between. CDR1 and CDR2 (germline): MNHEY, SMNVEV (reference sequence). CDR3 bases: TGTGCCAGCAGTTTATGGTGGGCCAGCGGGGAGCTGTTTTTT. This codes for CASSLWWASGELFF.

The chain combines TRBV29-1 with TRBJ1-4; a possible D gene is TRBD1 (5 bases). CDR1 SQVTM and CDR2 ANQGSEA come from the germline V gene. V was shortened by 4 bases and J by 6 bases, with 9 bases between the two germline ends. The CDR3 contains 12 residues. In DNA, the CDR3 is TGCAGCGTTGTAGGGGCGGATGAAAAACTGTTTTTT. Protein product: CSVVGADEKLFF.

Turning to this clonotype: A much more abundant neighbour one base away suggests this may be a read error. The chain joins TRBV7-9 to TRBJ2-5; weak D call: TRBD1 (6 bases). The closer fit of TRBJ2-1 to the DNA end suggests the J call may be wrong. In germline, CDR1 is SEHNR, CDR2 FQNEAQ (reference sequence). This CDR3 comprises 15 residues. CDR3 amino acids: CASSSDPGDQETQFF. The CDR3 nucleotides are TGTGCCAGCAGTTCAGACCCAGGGGACCAAGAGACCCAGTTCTTC.

The chain combines TRBV7-2 with TRBJ1-1; D is unclear. From germline, CDR1 is SGHTA and CDR2 FQGNSA. V lost 1 base and J lost 3, with 12 bases in between. The CDR3 runs to 15 residues. This chain's CDR3 is CASSLGAGFHTEAFF. The CDR3 nucleotides are TGTGCCAGCAGCTTAGGGGCGGGGTTCCACACTGAAGCTTTCTTT. The whole variable domain, remainder taken from reference TRBV7-2 and TRBJ1-1, is GAGVSQSPSNKVTEKGKDVELRCDPISGHTALYWYRQSLGQGLEFLIYFQGNSAPDKSGLPSDRFSAERTGGSVSTLTIQRTQQEDSAVYLCASSLGAGFHTEAFFGQGTRLTVV.

This clonotype was counted ten times or more. The J gene is TRBJ1-2, the V gene TRBV20-1, with D unclear. This CDR3 has 12 amino acids. Germline V lookup: CDR1 DFQATT, CDR2 SNEGSKA (reference sequence). The V end lost 2 bases, the J end lost 8 bases, and 12 bases lay between the germline ends. This chain's CDR3 is CSARPPREGYTF. The CDR3 DNA sequence: TGCAGTGCTAGACCCCCCAGAGAAGGCTACACCTTC.